These T cell receptor beta chains were read from a single sample in a study of cytomegalovirus exposure and HLA in healthy donors. Profiled with immunoSEQ multiplex PCR; TCRdb holds only in-frame clones, not every one. Of some 120,000 clones listed, roughly 83% are singletons. Sequenced sample: PBMCs. The receptors stem from a man younger than 40 in good health and CMV-seropositive. The CDR3 runs from the conserved cysteine through the conserved F or W.

CASSPYQGRQEKLFF TRBJ1-4 TRBV4-1
CASSHDRNTEAFF TRBJ1-1 TRBV18
CASSFPGGLSYGYTF TRBJ1-2 TRBV28
CASEGAVTEAFF TRBJ1-1 TRBV7-8
CASGLVLAGVTDTQYF TRBJ2-3 TRBV12-5
CASSLTGGPRLAGILPHEQYF TRBJ2-7 TRBV28
CRQLANNVREQFF TRBJ2-1 TRBV30
CASSESAGSQETQYF TRBJ2-5 TRBV6-1
CASSDPGGPTDTQYF TRBJ2-3 TRBV2
CASSLDSGKLFF TRBJ1-4 TRBV11-2
CASSLSDYEQYF TRBJ2-7 TRBV5-6
CASSQKSGGISYEQYF TRBJ2-7 TRBV4-3
CASSPGGSSYNEQFF TRBJ2-1 TRBV7-2
CASSTGVVLFF TRBJ1-4 TRBV2
CATSRVYGQGAAGELFF TRBJ2-2 TRBV15
CASSLVLAAYSYEQYF NA TRBV7-8
CASSLGQFSKAGYEQYF NA TRBV14
CASSLGQFYEQYF TRBJ2-7 TRBV5-6
CASSFGGRTDTQYF TRBJ2-3 TRBV7-9
CASSERAGDGYTF TRBJ1-2 TRBV6-1
CASSQERGIAGDEQYF TRBJ2-7 TRBV4-1
CASSQDTSGRPTQYF TRBJ2-5 TRBV4-2
CASSLGGTSYEQYF TRBJ2-7 TRBV5-6
CASSSRTGEETQYF TRBJ2-5 TRBV11-3
CASSEQAAGNTIYF TRBJ1-3 TRBV6-1
CSSSLEGESQPQHF TRBJ1-5 TRBV7-9
CASSLGGLSTGELFF TRBJ2-2 TRBV11-3
CASSQEIARGSNQPQHF TRBJ1-5 TRBV4-3
CASSLSRGTNEKLFF TRBJ1-4 TRBV5-1
CASRIPGTSYGYTF TRBJ1-2 TRBV6-5
CASSLAGIENDEQFF TRBJ2-1 TRBV7-2
CASSVIGGAGANVLTF TRBJ2-6 TRBV25-1
CATTGEDSGANVLTF TRBJ2-6 TRBV19
CASSTTGDHEQYF TRBJ2-7 TRBV6-6
CAATSGFTDTQYF TRBJ2-3 TRBV6-5